This T cell receptor beta chain was captured by sequencing in a study of T cell responses to AZD1222 COVID-19 vaccine. Germline-derived CDR1 and CDR2 are MNHEY and SVGAGI. V was trimmed by 6 bases and J by 0 bases, leaving 12 bases between them. This CDR3 has 14 amino acids. Some clones are missing from TCRdb's copy, which holds only in-frame ones; the method was immunoSEQ multiplex PCR. The table records 130,000 or so clones, just over 90% of them present only once. This specimen consisted of peripheral blood, obtained on day 0 of MenACWY control vaccination. The TCR was taken from an adult in good health. The rearrangement uses TRBV6-5 and TRBJ2-7; TRBD2 might be the D (5 bases). CDR3 in DNA: TGTGCCAGCAGCCAAAGCGGCAGCTCCTACGAGCAGTACTTC. It yields the protein CASSQSGSSYEQYF.